This T cell receptor beta chain was found in a study of CD8 T cells in Susac syndrome. cDNA came from roughly 0.5 to 1 ug RNA primed by random hexamers. An immunoSEQ multiplex PCR generated amplified TCR beta CDR3 products spanning 54 Vbeta and 13 Jbeta. TCRdb re-called the immunoSEQ multiplex PCR reads through MiXCR, storing one row per CDR3 protein. The data contain 100,000 to 150,000 distinct CDR3 sequences, less than 95% of them singletons. V was pared by 0 bases and J by 3 bases, with 11 bases between. The CDR3 has 15 amino acids. Germline V gene lookup returns CDR1 LGHNT and CDR2 FRNRAP. The multiple sclerosis control cohort comprised treatment-naive individuals presenting with stable or active relapsing-remitting disease. TEMRA cells were FACS-enriched, and CD8+ and CD4+ T cells were isolated negatively.

Sequencing was performed on CD4+ T cells from PBMCs. This sequence was found in a human donor with multiple sclerosis. The chain employs TRBV12-5 and TRBJ1-1; unclear D gene. The CDR3 DNA is TGTGCTAGTGGTTTGGTCGGCAGGACCGACACTGAAGCTTTCTTT. It is translated as CASGLVGRTDTEAFF.